These T cell receptor beta chains were read from a single sample in a study of CD8+ T cells in alopecia areata. This table comes from immunoSEQ multiplex PCR, and its TCRdb copy is limited to in-frame clones, with some not included. This table has approximately 280,000 clones, roughly 60% appearing once. The source material was CD4+ T cells sorted from blood, sampled at week 24, from a patient treated with tofacitinib. All receptors come from a human donor with alopecia areata. Both conserved end residues are part of each CDR3. The D gene is left open where the match is weak. A clone size is listed for some rows: how often the clone was seen (once, few, many), or a class if it is expanded.

TRBD1,few,TRBV7-2,TRBJ2-2,CASTQQGAGELFF,TGTGCCAGCACCCAACAGGGGGCCGGGGAGCTGTTTTTT
TRBD2,-,TRBV7-2,TRBJ2-7,CASSPERGFMDIGAYEQYF,TGTGCCAGCAGCCCCGAGCGGGGGTTCATGGACATTGGTGCCTACGAGCAGTACTTC
TRBD1,-,TRBV5-6,TRBJ2-1,CASSPSMTGYIF,TGTGCCAGCAGCCCCTCCATGACAGGGTACATCTTC
-,-,TRBV6-1,TRBJ2-3,CASSPRDSTDTQYF,TGTGCCAGCAGTCCCCGGGACAGCACAGATACGCAGTATTTT
-,-,TRBV29-1,TRBJ2-7,CSVDGQGMSYEQYF,TGCAGCGTTGACGGGCAGGGGATGTCCTACGAGCAGTACTTC
TRBD1,-,TRBV7-9,TRBJ2-7,CASSHLGQGAPEQYF,TGTGCCAGCAGCCACCTCGGACAGGGGGCGCCTGAGCAGTACTTC
-,-,TRBV9,TRBJ1-6,CASSVAGGSQSPLHF,TGTGCCAGCAGCGTAGCTGGGGGGTCGCAGTCACCCCTCCACTTT
-,few,TRBV4-3,TRBJ2-3,CASSQGAGDTDTQYF,TGCGCCAGCAGCCAAGGGGCGGGTGACACAGATACGCAGTATTTT
-,-,TRBV29-1,TRBJ2-6,CSSSSGANVLTF,TGCAGCTCAAGCTCTGGGGCCAACGTCCTGACTTTC
-,-,TRBV20-1,TRBJ2-7,CSARATSEQYF,TGCAGTGCTAGGGCTACTAGCGAGCAGTACTTC
-,few,TRBV6-5,TRBJ2-3,CASSLARGTDTQYF,TGTGCCAGCAGTTTAGCTAGGGGCACAGATACGCAGTATTTT
-,-,TRBV5-1,TRBJ2-5,CASSLDGQGETQYF,TGCGCCAGCAGCTTGGACGGACAAGGGGAGACCCAGTACTTC
TRBD1,-,TRBV28,TRBJ2-7,CASSVGDRATYEQYF,TGTGCCAGCAGTGTGGGGGACAGGGCAACCTACGAGCAGTACTTC
-,-,TRBV6-5,TRBJ1-1,CASSSSVTEAFF,TGTGCCAGCAGCTCGAGCGTCACTGAAGCTTTCTTT
TRBD2,-,TRBV7-9,TRBJ2-5,CASSPGTSGARSWAQYF,TGTGCCAGCAGCCCCGGGACTAGCGGGGCCCGGAGTTGGGCCCAGTACTTC
TRBD1,-,TRBV4-3,TRBJ2-4,CASSPRQGQNIQYF,TGCGCCAGCAGCCCGCGACAGGGGCAGAACATTCAGTACTTC
TRBD1,-,TRBV29-1,TRBJ1-5,CSVSQGTGDQPQHF,TGCAGCGTGAGCCAGGGGACAGGGGATCAGCCCCAGCATTTT
TRBD2,few,TRBV29-1,TRBJ2-1,CSGGPGLAENEQFF,TGCAGCGGCGGTCCGGGACTAGCGGAGAATGAGCAGTTCTTC
-,few,TRBV18,TRBJ2-3,CASSPEGNTQYF,TGTGCCAGCTCACCCGAGGGGAATACGCAGTATTTT
TRBD1,-,TRBV18,TRBJ2-5,CASSPMTGVETQYF,TGTGCCAGCTCACCGATGACAGGGGTGGAGACCCAGTACTTC
-,-,TRBV6-5,TRBJ2-1,CASSYSRFGKTNEQFF,TGTGCCAGCAGTTACTCGAGGTTCGGGAAAACGAATGAGCAGTTCTTC
-,-,TRBV29-1,TRBJ1-2,CSGFNYGYTF,TGCAGCGGATTTAACTATGGCTACACCTTC